These T cell receptor beta chains were read from a single sample in a study of blood T cells in healthy people across ages. TCRdb used MiXCR to reprocess the 5' RACE reads, holding one entry per CDR3 protein. This table holds about 570,000 distinct CDR3 sequences, 27% found once. The specimen was blood. Receptors originate from a woman in her seventies in good health. Both conserved end residues are trimmed from each CDR3.

j_call cdr3_length v_call cdr3_aa
TRBJ2-7 14 TRBV14 ASSQGRLAAGYEQY
TRBJ1-2 11 TRBV28 ASRNGVNYGYT
TRBJ1-2 11 TRBV5-1 ASSLTGENGYT
TRBJ1-1 13 TRBV7-2 ASSLEVTENTEAF
TRBJ1-1 11 TRBV2 ASSVGVGTEAF
TRBJ2-2 11 TRBV15 ATKRASSGELF
TRBJ2-7 13 TRBV27 ASSTWDRRSYEQY
TRBJ1-2 12 TRBV5-6 ASSLENLNYGYT
TRBJ2-1 15 TRBV24-1 ATSDSSGGGPYNEQF
TRBJ1-2 13 TRBV20-1 SAREPQRANYGYT
TRBJ1-5 12 TRBV6-6 ASMGGAGNQPLH
TRBJ1-1 13 TRBV3-1 ASSPRGAPGTEAF
TRBJ1-6 12 TRBV7-6 ASSWTGSNSPLH
TRBJ2-5 14 TRBV5-1 ASSQGDRVGQETQY
TRBJ1-6 13 TRBV13 ASSLVGGSGSPLH
TRBJ2-7 17 TRBV14 ASSQEKVVGTGVDYEQY
. 10 TRBV2 ASRGLPGEQF
TRBJ2-2 15 TRBV5-1 ASSLKVGDKDTGELF
TRBJ1-1 12 TRBV12-3/TRBV12-4 ASRGQGALAEAF
TRBJ1-3 12 TRBV7-3 ASGQGSSGNTIY